This paragraph reports one T cell receptor (beta chain). The sample comes from a study of shared clonotypes between healthy human individuals. Looking at the study overall: The study drew on two women and three men aged 18 to 49 as donors.

The authors ran the assay at deep level. Clones were sequenced by immunoSEQ multiplex PCR, and TCRdb holds only the in-frame ones, with some missing. The sample has 700,000 or so clones; roughly 70% are singletons. The sequence derives from a woman aged 25-40 years in good health. The sample taken for sequencing was memory CD4+ T cells sorted from blood. Subset of the sample: CD45RA-negative fraction.

CDR3 protein: CASTGQARRQYF. CDR3 nucleotide sequence: TGTGCCAGTACCGGACAGGCCAGAAGGCAGTACTTC. This sequence joins TRBV6-1 and TRBJ2-7; 7 bases align to TRBD1. Germline CDR1 MNHNS, CDR2 SASEGT. The CDR3 loop spans 12 amino acids. With V trimmed by 9 bases and J by 9 bases, 11 bases remained unmatched.